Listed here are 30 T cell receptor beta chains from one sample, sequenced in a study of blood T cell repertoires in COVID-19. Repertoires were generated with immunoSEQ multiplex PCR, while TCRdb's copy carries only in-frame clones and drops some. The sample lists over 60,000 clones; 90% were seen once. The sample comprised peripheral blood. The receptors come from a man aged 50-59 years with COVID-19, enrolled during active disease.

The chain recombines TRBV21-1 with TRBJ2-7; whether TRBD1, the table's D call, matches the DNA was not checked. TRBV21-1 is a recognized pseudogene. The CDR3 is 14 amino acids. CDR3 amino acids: CASSRSLRVYEQYF. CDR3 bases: TGTGCCAGCAGCAGATCCCTCAGGGTTTACGAGCAGTACTTC.

Here the CDR3 DNA reads TGCGCCAGCAGCCGTACGGGATCCGATGAAAAACTGTTTTTT. Translation: CASSRTGSDEKLFF. V usage is TRBV5-1 and J usage is TRBJ1-4; no clear D. Trimming stripped 4 bases from V and 6 bases from J, with 13 bases between. The CDR3 runs 14 residues. Looked up from germline, CDR1 is SGHRS and CDR2 is YFSETQ.

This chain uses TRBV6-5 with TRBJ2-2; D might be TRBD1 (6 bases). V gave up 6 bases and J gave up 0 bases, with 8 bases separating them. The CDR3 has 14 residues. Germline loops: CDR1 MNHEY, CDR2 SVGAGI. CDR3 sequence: CASSRGPNTGELFF. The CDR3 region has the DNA TGTGCCAGCAGCAGGGGCCCGAACACCGGGGAGCTGTTTTTT.

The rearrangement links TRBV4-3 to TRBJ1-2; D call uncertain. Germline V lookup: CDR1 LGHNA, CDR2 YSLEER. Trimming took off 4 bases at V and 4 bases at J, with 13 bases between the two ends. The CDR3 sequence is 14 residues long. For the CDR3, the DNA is TGCGCCAGCAGCCCTATAGGAGGAGGCTATGGCTACACCTTC. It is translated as CASSPIGGGYGYTF.

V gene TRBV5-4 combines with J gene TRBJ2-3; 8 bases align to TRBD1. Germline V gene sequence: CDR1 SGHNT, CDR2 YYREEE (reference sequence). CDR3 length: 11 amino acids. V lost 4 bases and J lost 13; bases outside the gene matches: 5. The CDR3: CASSPGTGEYF. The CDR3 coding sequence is TGTGCCAGCAGCCCCGGGACAGGAGAGTATTTT.

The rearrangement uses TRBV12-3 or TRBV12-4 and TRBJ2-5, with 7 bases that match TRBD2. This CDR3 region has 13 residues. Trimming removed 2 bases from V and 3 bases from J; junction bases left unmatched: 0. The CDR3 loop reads CASSLRGEETQYF. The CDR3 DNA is TGTGCCAGCAGTTTACGGGGGGAAGAGACCCAGTACTTC.

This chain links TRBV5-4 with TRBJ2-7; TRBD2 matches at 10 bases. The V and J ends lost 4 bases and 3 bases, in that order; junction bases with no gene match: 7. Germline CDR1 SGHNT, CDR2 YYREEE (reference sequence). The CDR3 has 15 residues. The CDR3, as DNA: TGTGCCAGCAGCGGAACGTTAGCGGGAGGCTACGAGCAGTACTTC. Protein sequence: CASSGTLAGGYEQYF.

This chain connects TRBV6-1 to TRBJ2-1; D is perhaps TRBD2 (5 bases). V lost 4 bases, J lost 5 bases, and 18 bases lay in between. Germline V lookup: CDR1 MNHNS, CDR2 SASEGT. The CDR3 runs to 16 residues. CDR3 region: CASSGGSLSFNNEQFF. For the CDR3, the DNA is TGTGCCAGCAGTGGAGGGTCCCTAAGTTTCAACAATGAGCAGTTCTTC.

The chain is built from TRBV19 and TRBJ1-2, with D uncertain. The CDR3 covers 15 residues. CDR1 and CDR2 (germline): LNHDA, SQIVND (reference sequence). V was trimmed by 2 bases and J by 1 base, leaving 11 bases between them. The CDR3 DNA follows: TGTGCCAGTAGTATATTAGGAGGGTTTAACTATGGCTACACCTTC. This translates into CASSILGGFNYGYTF. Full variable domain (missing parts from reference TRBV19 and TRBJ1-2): DGGITQSPKYLFRKEGQNVTLSCEQNLNHDAMYWYRQDPGQGLRLIYYSQIVNDFQKGDIAEGYSVSREKKESFPLTVTSAQKNPTAFYLCASSILGGFNYGYTFGSGTRLTVV.

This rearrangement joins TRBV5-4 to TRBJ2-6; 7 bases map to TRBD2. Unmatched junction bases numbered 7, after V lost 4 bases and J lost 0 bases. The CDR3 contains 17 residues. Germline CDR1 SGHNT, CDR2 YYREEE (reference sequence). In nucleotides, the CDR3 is TGTGCCAGCAGCGCGGCGCCTAGCGGCTCTGGGGCCAACGTCCTGACTTTC. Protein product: CASSAAPSGSGANVLTF.

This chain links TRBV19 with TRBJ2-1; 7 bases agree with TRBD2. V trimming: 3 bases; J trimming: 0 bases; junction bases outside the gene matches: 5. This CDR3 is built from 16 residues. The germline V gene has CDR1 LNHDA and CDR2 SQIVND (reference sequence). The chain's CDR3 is CASSIAAGSSYNEQFF. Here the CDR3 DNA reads TGTGCCAGTAGTATCGCAGCGGGAAGCTCCTACAATGAGCAGTTCTTC.

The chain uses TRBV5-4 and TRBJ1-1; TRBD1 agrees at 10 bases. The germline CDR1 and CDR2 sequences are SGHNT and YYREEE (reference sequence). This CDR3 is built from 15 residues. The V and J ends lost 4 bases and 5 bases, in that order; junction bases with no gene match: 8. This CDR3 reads CASSRDRGMGTEAFF. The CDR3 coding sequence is TGTGCCAGCAGCCGGGACAGGGGAATGGGAACTGAAGCTTTCTTT. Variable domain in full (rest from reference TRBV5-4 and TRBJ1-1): ETGVTQSPTHLIKTRGQQVTLRCSSQSGHNTVSWYQQALGQGPQFIFQYYREEENGRGNFPPRFSGLQFPNYSSELNVNALELDDSALYLCASSRDRGMGTEAFFGQGTRLTVV.

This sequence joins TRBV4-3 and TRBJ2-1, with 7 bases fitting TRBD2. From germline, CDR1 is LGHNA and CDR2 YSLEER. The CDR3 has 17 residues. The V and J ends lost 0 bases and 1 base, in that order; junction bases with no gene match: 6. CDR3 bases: TGCGCCAGCAGCCAAGATCTAGCGGACATTTCCTACAATGAGCAGTTCTTC. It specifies CASSQDLADISYNEQFF.

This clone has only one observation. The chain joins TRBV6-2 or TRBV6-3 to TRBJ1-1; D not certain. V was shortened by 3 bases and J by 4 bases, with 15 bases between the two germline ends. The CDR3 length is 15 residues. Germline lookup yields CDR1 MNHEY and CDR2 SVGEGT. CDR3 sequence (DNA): TGTGCCAGCAGTTATAATCTTGGGAGGGTCACTGAAGCTTTCTTT. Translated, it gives CASSYNLGRVTEAFF.

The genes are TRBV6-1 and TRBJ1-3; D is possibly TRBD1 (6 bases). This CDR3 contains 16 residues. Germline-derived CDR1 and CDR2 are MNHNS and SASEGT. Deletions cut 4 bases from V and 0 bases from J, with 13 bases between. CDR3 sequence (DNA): TGTGCCAGCAGTGGGGGGCAGTCCATCTCTGGAAACACCATATATTTT. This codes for CASSGGQSISGNTIYF.

CDR3 bases: TGCGCCAGCAGCTTTGGTTCCGCTAGCGGGGTGTACAATGAGCAGTTCTTC. Encoded protein: CASSFGSASGVYNEQFF. V gene TRBV5-1 combines with J gene TRBJ2-1; 9 nucleotides align to TRBD2. Per the germline V gene, CDR1 is SGHRS and CDR2 is YFSETQ. V gave up 2 bases and J gave up 4 bases; unmatched junction bases: 10. The CDR3 is 17 amino acids.

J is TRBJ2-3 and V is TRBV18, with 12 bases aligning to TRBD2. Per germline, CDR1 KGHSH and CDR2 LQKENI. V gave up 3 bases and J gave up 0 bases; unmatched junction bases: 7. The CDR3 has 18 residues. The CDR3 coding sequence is TGTGCCAGCTCACCCAGACTAGCGGGGGAACCTAGCACAGATACGCAGTATTTT. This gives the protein CASSPRLAGEPSTDTQYF.

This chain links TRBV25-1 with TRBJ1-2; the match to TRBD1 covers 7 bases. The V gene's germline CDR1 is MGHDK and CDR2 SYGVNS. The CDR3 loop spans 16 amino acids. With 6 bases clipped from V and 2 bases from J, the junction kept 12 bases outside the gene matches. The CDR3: CASSGAAGQINYGYTF. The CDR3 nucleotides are TGTGCCAGCAGCGGGGCCGCGGGACAGATAAACTATGGCTACACCTTC.

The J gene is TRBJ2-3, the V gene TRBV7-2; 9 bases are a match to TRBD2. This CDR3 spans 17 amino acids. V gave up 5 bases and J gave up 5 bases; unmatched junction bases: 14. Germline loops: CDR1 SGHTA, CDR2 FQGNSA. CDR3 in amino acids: CASSPRRAGGIRDTQYF. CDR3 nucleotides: TGTGCCAGCAGCCCCCGCAGAGCGGGAGGAATACGAGATACGCAGTATTTT.

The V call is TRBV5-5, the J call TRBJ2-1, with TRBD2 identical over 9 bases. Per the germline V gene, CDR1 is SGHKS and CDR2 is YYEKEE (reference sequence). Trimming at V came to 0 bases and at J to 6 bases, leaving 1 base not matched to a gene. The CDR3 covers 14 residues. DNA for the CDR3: TGTGCCAGCAGCTTGGCTAGCGGGACCAATGAGCAGTTCTTC. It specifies CASSLASGTNEQFF.

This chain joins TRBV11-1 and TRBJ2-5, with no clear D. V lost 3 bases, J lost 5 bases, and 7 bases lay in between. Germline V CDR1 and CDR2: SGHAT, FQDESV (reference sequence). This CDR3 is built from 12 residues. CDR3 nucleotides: TGTGCCAGCAGCTTGGTCGGTGAGACCCAGTACTTC. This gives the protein CASSLVGETQYF.

In DNA, the CDR3 is TGTGCCAGCAGCAGATACTCTGGAAACACCATATATTTT. Amino acid sequence: CASSRYSGNTIYF. The J gene is TRBJ1-3, the V gene TRBV25-1; D uncertain. This CDR3 has 13 residues. Germline V gives CDR1 MGHDK, CDR2 SYGVNS. Trimming left V 6 bases short and J 0 bases short, with 6 bases between.

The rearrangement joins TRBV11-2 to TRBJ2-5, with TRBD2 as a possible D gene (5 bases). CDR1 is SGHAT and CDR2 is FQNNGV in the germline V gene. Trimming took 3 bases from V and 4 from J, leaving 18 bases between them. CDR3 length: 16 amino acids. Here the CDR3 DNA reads TGTGCCAGCAGCTTTTATCCAAGGACTCCTCTAGAGACCCAGTACTTC. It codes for CASSFYPRTPLETQYF.

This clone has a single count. The DNA of the CDR3 is TGTGCCAGCAGCTTGGACAGGGGGGAGTGGGAGACCCAGTACTTC. Translating it yields CASSLDRGEWETQYF. The chain couples TRBV5-4 to TRBJ2-5, with TRBD1 matching 8 bases. Germline loops: CDR1 SGHNT, CDR2 YYREEE (reference sequence). J lost 5 bases, V lost 0 bases, and 6 bases had no gene match. CDR3 length equals 15 residues.

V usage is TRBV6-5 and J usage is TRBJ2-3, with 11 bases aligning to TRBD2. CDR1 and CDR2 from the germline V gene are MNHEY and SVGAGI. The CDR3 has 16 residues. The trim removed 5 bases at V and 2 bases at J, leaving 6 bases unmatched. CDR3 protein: CASSNLAGGTTDTQYF. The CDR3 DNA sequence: TGTGCCAGCAGTAACTTAGCGGGAGGGACCACAGATACGCAGTATTTT.

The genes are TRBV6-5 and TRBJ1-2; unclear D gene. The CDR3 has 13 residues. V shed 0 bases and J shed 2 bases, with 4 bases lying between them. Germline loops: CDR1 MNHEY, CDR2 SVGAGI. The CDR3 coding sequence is TGTGCCAGCAGTTACTCCCCAAACTATGGCTACACCTTC. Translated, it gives CASSYSPNYGYTF.

The CDR3 DNA is TGTGCCAGCAGCGCGAGGAGGGAGAAGGACACCGGGGAGCTGTTTTTT. Amino acids: CASSARREKDTGELFF. This chain links TRBV7-9 with TRBJ2-2; D may be TRBD2 (6 bases). Trimming shortened V by 5 bases and J by 3 bases, and 16 bases separated the two germline ends. This CDR3 region has 16 residues. CDR1 and CDR2 (germline): SEHNR, FQNEAQ (reference sequence).

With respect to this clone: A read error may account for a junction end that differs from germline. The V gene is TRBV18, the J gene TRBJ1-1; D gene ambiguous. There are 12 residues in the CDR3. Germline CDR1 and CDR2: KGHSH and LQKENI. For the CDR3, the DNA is TGTGCCAGCTCGGCTGCGGGATTCCCGCGCATCTTT. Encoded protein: CASSAAGFPRIF.

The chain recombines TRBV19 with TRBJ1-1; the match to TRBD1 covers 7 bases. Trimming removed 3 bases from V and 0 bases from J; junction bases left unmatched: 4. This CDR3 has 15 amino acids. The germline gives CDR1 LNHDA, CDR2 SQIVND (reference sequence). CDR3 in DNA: TGTGCCAGTAGTATCCGGACAGGAATGAACACTGAAGCTTTCTTT. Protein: CASSIRTGMNTEAFF.

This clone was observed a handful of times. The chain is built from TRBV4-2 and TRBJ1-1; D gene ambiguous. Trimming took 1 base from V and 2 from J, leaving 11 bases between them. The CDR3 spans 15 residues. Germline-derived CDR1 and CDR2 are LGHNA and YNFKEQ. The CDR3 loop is CASSQGARFNTEAFF. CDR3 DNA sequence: TGTGCCAGCAGCCAAGGGGCCCGTTTTAACACTGAAGCTTTCTTT.